This TCR beta chain was observed in a study of liver allograft versus peripheral blood T cells. For the study at large: The study compared liver allograft T cell receptor repertoires against peripheral blood repertoires of liver transplant recipients. General observations from the study: Liver allografts reportedly held T cell receptor repertoires unlike those in peripheral blood.

Trimming shortened V by 1 base and J by 0 bases, and 9 bases separated the two germline ends. The CDR3 covers 14 residues. Germline V gives CDR1 SQVTM, CDR2 ANQGSEA. TCRdb re-analysed the reads in MiXCR, keeping a single row per CDR3 protein. Among just under 8,500 distinct CDR3 sequences, roughly 18% were seen once, and the ten largest hold 4% to 5.5%. This clonotype is categorized as medium-sized (0.01 to 0.1%). Antigen unknown. The chain recombines TRBV29-1 with TRBJ1-1; D gene uncertain. The receptor was derived from a human patient who had a liver transplant. Some T cells may be supplied by the graft donor. CDR3 in amino acids: CSVEAKAMNTEAFF. For the CDR3, the DNA is TGCAGCGTTGAAGCGAAGGCTATGAACACTGAAGCTTTCTTT.